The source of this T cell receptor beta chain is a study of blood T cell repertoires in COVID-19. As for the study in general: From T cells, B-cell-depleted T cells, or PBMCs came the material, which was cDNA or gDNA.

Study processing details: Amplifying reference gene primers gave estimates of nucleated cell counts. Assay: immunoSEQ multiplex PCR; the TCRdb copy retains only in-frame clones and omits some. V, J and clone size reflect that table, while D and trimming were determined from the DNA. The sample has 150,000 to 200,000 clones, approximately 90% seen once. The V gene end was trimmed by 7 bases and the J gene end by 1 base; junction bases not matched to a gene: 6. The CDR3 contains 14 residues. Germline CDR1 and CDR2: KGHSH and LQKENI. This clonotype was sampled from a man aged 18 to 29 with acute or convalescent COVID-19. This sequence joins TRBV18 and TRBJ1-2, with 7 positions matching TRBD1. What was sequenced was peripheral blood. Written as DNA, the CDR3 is TGTGCCAGCTTCCAACAGGGGAATAACTATGGCTACACCTTC. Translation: CASFQQGNNYGYTF.